The 10 T cell receptor beta chains in this list originate from one sample, sequenced in a study of blood T cell repertoires in COVID-19 (dated by TCRdb to 2020 to 2022). The library was built by means of the immunoSEQ multiplex PCR assay. TCRdb took over this immuneACCESS table, retaining in-frame rearrangements with V and J assigned. Such tables are incomplete; in checked studies, under half of the missing clones stem from an unresolved V gene, and the remainder is unexplained. This sample holds hundreds of thousands of clones; roughly 90% were observed only once. The ten largest clones take up 2.2% of the sample. The material sequenced was peripheral blood. All receptors come from a woman aged 50 to 65 who had recovered from COVID-19.

The rearrangement links TRBV30 to TRBJ1-5, with D tentatively TRBD1 (6 bases). The V gene's germline CDR1 is GTSNPN and CDR2 SVGIG (reference sequence). The CDR3 loop spans 15 amino acids. Trimming pared 0 bases from V and 5 bases from J, leaving 14 bases between. Written as DNA, the CDR3 is TGTGCCTGGAGTGTACGGGGGGCAGGGGATCAGCCCCAGCATTTT. Its translation is CAWSVRGAGDQPQHF.

By sample fraction, this clone is medium-sized. This rearrangement joins TRBV14 to TRBJ2-2; TRBD2 aligns across 10 bases. CDR3 length equals 15 residues. Trimming removed 4 bases from V and 4 bases from J; junction bases left unmatched: 3. Germline V gene lookup returns CDR1 SGHDN and CDR2 FVKESK. Here the CDR3 DNA reads TGTGCCAGCAGCCTAGCGGGAGGCGCCACCGGGGAGCTGTTTTTT. Protein product: CASSLAGGATGELFF.

The V gene is TRBV7-2, the J gene TRBJ1-2, with D uncertain. The V end lost 1 base, the J end lost 8 bases, and 14 bases lay between the germline ends. Per germline, CDR1 SGHTA and CDR2 FQGNSA. The CDR3 sequence is 14 residues long. CDR3 sequence: CASSLDGVVRGYTF. The CDR3 DNA reads as TGTGCCAGCAGCTTAGACGGAGTTGTTCGGGGCTACACCTTC.

This chain links TRBV7-2 with TRBJ1-6; D may be TRBD1 (6 bases). The CDR3 spans 18 residues. The V end lost 3 bases, the J end lost 0 bases, and 15 bases lay between the germline ends. Germline V gene lookup returns CDR1 SGHTA and CDR2 FQGNSA. CDR3: CASSFKGHRSSYNSPLHF. Written as DNA, the CDR3 is TGTGCCAGCAGCTTCAAGGGACACCGAAGCTCCTATAATTCACCCCTCCACTTT.

The chain combines TRBV7-2 with TRBJ2-7; 8 bases are a match to TRBD2. The CDR3 length is 13 residues. Trimming removed 6 bases from V and 5 bases from J; junction bases left unmatched: 6. Per the germline V gene, CDR1 is SGHTA and CDR2 is FQGNSA. The CDR3 reads CASSQSGGHEQYF. CDR3 nucleotide sequence: TGTGCCAGCAGTCAAAGCGGGGGCCACGAGCAGTACTTC.

This chain uses TRBV9 with TRBJ2-1; 8 bases map to TRBD1. This CDR3 comprises 16 residues. CDR1 SGDLS and CDR2 YYNGEE come from the germline V gene. Trimming cost V 2 bases and J 6 bases; bases outside gene matches: 10. The CDR3 DNA sequence: TGTGCCAGCAGCGTCGGACAGGGTGAGGGGAGCAATGAGCAGTTCTTC. Translating it yields CASSVGQGEGSNEQFF.

The rearrangement uses TRBV4-3 and TRBJ2-4, with TRBD1 as a possible D gene (6 bases). The CDR3 runs 17 residues. Trimming took off 0 bases at V and 3 bases at J, with 15 bases between the two ends. Germline V gene data show CDR1 as LGHNA and CDR2 as YSLEER. The CDR3 DNA follows: TGCGCCAGCAGCCAAGAGTACCAGGGGATGGGCAAAAACATTCAGTACTTC. It encodes CASSQEYQGMGKNIQYF.

The V and J genes are TRBV28 and TRBJ1-4; TRBD1 is a possible D gene (5 bases). Per germline, CDR1 MDHEN and CDR2 SYDVKM. The CDR3 consists of 15 residues. The V gene lost 3 bases and the J gene lost 5 bases, with 13 bases spanning the gap. The CDR3 bases are TGTGCCAGCAGTTTGGGGCAGGCGGTAAATGAAAAACTGTTTTTT. Amino acid sequence: CASSLGQAVNEKLFF.

This clone was seen just once. The chain has TRBV5-6 and TRBJ2-7, with 7 bases lining up with TRBD2. This CDR3 comprises 14 residues. Trimming removed 3 bases from V and 3 bases from J; junction bases left unmatched: 6. CDR1 is SGHDT, CDR2 YYEEEE, per germline. The DNA for the CDR3 is TGTGCCAGCAGCTATGGGGGAGGGCGCTACGAGCAGTACTTC. Protein: CASSYGGGRYEQYF. Drawing the rest from reference TRBV5-6 and TRBJ2-7, the complete variable domain is DAGVTQSPTHLIKTRGQQVTLRCSPKSGHDTVSWYQQALGQGPQFIFQYYEEEERQRGNFPDRFSGHQFPNYSSELNVNALLLGDSALYLCASSYGGGRYEQYFGPGTRLTVT.

CDR3 sequence (DNA): TGCGCCAGCAGCATCTGGACTAGCGGGAGTGGTCTTCTGGGGGAGCAGTACTTC. Residues: CASSIWTSGSGLLGEQYF. The chain uses TRBV5-1 and TRBJ2-7; TRBD2 agrees at 13 bases. Germline CDR1 is SGHRS and CDR2 is YFSETQ. Trimming cost V 4 bases and J 7 bases; bases outside gene matches: 17. CDR3 size: 18 residues.